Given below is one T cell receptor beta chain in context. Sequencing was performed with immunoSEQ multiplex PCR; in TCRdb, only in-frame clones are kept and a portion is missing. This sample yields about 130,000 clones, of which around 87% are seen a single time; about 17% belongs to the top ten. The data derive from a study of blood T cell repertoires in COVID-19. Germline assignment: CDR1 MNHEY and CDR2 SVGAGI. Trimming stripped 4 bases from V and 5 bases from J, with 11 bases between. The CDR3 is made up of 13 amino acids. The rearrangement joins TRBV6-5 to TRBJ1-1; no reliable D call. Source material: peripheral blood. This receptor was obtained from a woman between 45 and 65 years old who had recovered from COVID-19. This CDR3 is CASSSQEGTEAFF. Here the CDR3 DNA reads TGTGCCAGCAGTTCCCAGGAGGGAACTGAAGCTTTCTTT.